This TCR beta chain was recovered during a study of cytomegalovirus exposure and HLA in healthy donors. Overall study findings and caveats: An analysis that came later showed most CMV-associated TCR beta chains appearing HLA-restricted. Across HLA loci, a later analysis found differing TCR association rates, with DRB1 most and HLA-C fewest. Reportedly, cytomegalovirus status was diagnosed with high sensitivity and specificity.

The CDR3 is 13 residues long. The ends lost 2 bases at V and 7 bases at J; junction bases unmatched: 5. Germline CDR1 SGHRS, CDR2 YFSETQ. About this clone itself: Its antigen is as yet unknown.

A multiplex PCR was run with 60 Vbeta primers and 13 Jbeta primers. Assay used: immunoSEQ multiplex PCR; TCRdb lists only in-frame clones, some missing. The table shows 100,000 to 150,000 clones, with 70% to 85% occurring only once. Among the donors, all were healthy bone marrow donors. This TCR was sampled from a boy younger than 18 in good health and CMV-seronegative. Sequencing used PBMCs. The chain has TRBV5-1 and TRBJ2-7; the match to TRBD1 covers 8 bases. DNA of the CDR3: TGCGCCAGCAGCTTCCAGGGGGCGCGTGAGCAGTACTTC. Protein product: CASSFQGAREQYF.